What follows are 8 T cell receptor beta chains derived from one specimen sequenced in a study of blood T cells in healthy people across ages (dated by TCRdb to the mid-2010s). Libraries were made using 5' RACE. This sample was sequenced with an Illumina HiSeq 2500. A second PCR of about 6 to 12 cycles was run with a J-beta primer mix and a sample-barcoded 5' primer. TCRdb itself trimmed the public reads at Q25 with fastp, ran MiXCR and retained productive beta chains. Merged by CDR3 protein, the rows form single entries marked with the most common genes and DNA. The sample data list about 1.7 million distinct CDR3 sequences, and roughly 28% of these were observed just once. The ten top clones hold 6.5% to 8.5% of the sample. The sample comprised blood. These receptors came from a woman in her 30s in good health.

The genes are TRBV10-2 and TRBJ2-2, with 10 bases aligning to TRBD2. Germline loops: CDR1 WSHSY, CDR2 SAAADI. The V and J ends lost 7 bases and 8 bases, in that order; junction bases with no gene match: 10. The CDR3 is made up of 15 amino acids. CDR3 region: CASTPSGRARGELFF. CDR3 nucleotides: TGCGCCAGCACCCCCAGCGGGAGGGCTCGAGGGGAGCTGTTTTTT.

In its sample, this clonotype was seen many times. The chain couples TRBV9 to TRBJ2-6; no firm D call. Germline values: CDR1 SGDLS, CDR2 YYNGEE. The germline V and J ends were trimmed by 3 bases and 2 bases, with 9 bases remaining between them. The CDR3 is 15 amino acids. The CDR3 DNA reads as TGTGCCAGCAGCGCCGATGTACCTGGGGCCAACGTCCTGACTTTC. It encodes CASSADVPGANVLTF. Full variable domain (remainder filled in from reference TRBV9 and TRBJ2-6): DSGVTQTPKHLITATGQRVTLRCSPRSGDLSVYWYQQSLDQGLQFLIQYYNGEERAKGNILERFSAQQFPDLHSELNLSSLELGDSALYFCASSADVPGANVLTFGAGSRLTVL.

Only a few counts were recorded for this clonotype. The chain is built from TRBV2 and TRBJ2-7; maybe TRBD1 (6 bases). Germline loops: CDR1 SNHLY, CDR2 FYNNEI. CDR3 length: 12 amino acids. V lost 6 bases to trimming and J lost 6 bases, with 12 bases between them. The DNA for the CDR3 is TGTGCCAGCAGCTATACAGGGCGCGAGCAGTACTTC. It specifies CASSYTGREQYF. Variable domain in full (rest from reference TRBV2 and TRBJ2-7): EPEVTQTPSHQVTQMGQEVILRCVPISNHLYFYWYRQILGQKVEFLVSFYNNEISEKSEIFDDQFSVERPDGSNFTLKIRSTKLEDSAMYFCASSYTGREQYFGPGTRLTVT.

J is TRBJ2-5 and V is TRBV20-1; 7 positions match TRBD2. Germline-derived CDR1 and CDR2 are DFQATT and SNEGSKA (reference sequence). This CDR3 contains 15 residues. Trimming took 5 bases from V and 2 from J; bases not matched to a gene: 11. CDR3 loop: CSAGSVGGGQETQYF. The CDR3 DNA is TGCAGTGCTGGATCGGTTGGCGGGGGACAAGAGACCCAGTACTTC.

This clonotype was picked up many times. The chain carries TRBV29-1 and TRBJ2-4; tentatively, D is TRBD1 (6 bases). V shed 3 bases and J shed 0 bases, with 6 bases lying between them. CDR3 length: 13 amino acids. Germline V gene data show CDR1 as SQVTM and CDR2 as ANQGSEA. The CDR3 reads CSVDRGAKNIQYF. CDR3 DNA sequence: TGCAGCGTTGACAGGGGAGCCAAAAACATTCAGTACTTC.

The table lists this clonotype with a few counts. The chain uses TRBV5-1 and TRBJ2-1; weak D call: TRBD1 (6 bases). V lost 4 bases to trimming and J lost 5 bases, with 13 bases between them. The CDR3 is 14 amino acids. Germline V gene lookup returns CDR1 SGHRS and CDR2 YFSETQ. The CDR3 DNA follows: TGCGCCAGCAGCGTCGGACAGATAAACAATGAGCAGTTCTTC. Translated: CASSVGQINNEQFF. Looking up the rest from reference TRBV5-1 and TRBJ2-1 gives the full variable domain: KAGVTQTPRYLIKTRGQQVTLSCSPISGHRSVSWYQQTPGQGLQFLFEYFSETQRNKGNFPGRFSGRQFSNSRSEMNVSTLELGDSALYLCASSVGQINNEQFFGPGTRLTVL.

This clonotype has only a few counts. The chain has TRBV12-3 or TRBV12-4 and TRBJ1-1; unclear D gene. V was shortened by 7 bases and J by 7 bases, with 13 bases between the two germline ends. CDR3 length: 12 residues. CDR3 loop: CASNLGAVEAFF. For the CDR3, the DNA is TGTGCCAGCAACCTTGGAGCGGTTGAAGCTTTCTTT.

The rearrangement joins TRBV20-1 to TRBJ2-1; either TRBD1 or TRBD2 may fit D (5 bases each). Germline lookup yields CDR1 DFQATT and CDR2 SNEGSKA (reference sequence). With 5 bases removed from V and 5 bases from J, the gap between germline ends came to 16 bases. The CDR3 spans 14 residues. The CDR3 nucleotides read TGCAGTGCTTTTGATTCCGGGGCTAACAATGAGCAGTTCTTC. This encodes CSAFDSGANNEQFF.